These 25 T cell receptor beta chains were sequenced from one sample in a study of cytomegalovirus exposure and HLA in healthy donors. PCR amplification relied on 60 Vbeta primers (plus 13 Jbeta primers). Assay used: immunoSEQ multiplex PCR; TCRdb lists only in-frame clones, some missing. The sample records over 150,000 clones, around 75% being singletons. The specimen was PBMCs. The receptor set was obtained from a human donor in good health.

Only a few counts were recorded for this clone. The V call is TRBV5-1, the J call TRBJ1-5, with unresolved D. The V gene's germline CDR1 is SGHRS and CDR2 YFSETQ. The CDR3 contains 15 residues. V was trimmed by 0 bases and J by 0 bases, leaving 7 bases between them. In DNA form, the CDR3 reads TGCGCCAGCAGCTTGGACGGGGATAGCAATCAGCCCCAGCATTTT. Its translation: CASSLDGDSNQPQHF.

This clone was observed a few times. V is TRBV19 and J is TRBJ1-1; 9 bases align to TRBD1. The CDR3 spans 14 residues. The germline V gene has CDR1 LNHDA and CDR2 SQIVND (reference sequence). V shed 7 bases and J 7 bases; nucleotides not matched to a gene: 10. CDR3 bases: TGTGCCAGTACCACGGTACAGGGGGCCGGTGAAGCTTTCTTT. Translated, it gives CASTTVQGAGEAFF.

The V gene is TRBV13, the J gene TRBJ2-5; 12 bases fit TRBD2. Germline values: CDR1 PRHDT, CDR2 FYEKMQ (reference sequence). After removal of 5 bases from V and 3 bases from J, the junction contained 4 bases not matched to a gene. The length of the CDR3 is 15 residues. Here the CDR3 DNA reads TGTGCCAGCAGCCCTAGCGGGGGGGGAGAAGAGACCCAGTACTTC. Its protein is CASSPSGGGEETQYF.

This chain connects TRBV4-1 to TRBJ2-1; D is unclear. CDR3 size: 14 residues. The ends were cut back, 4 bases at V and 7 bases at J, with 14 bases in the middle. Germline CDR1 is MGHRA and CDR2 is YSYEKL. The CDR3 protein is CASSPPGVSNEQFF. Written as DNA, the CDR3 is TGCGCCAGCAGCCCCCCGGGTGTGTCAAATGAGCAGTTCTTC.

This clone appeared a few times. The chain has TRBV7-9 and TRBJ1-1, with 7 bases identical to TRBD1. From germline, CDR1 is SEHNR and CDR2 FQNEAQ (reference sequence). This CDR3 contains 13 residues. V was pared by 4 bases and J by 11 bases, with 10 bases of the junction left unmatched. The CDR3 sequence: CASSSIGQGGAFF. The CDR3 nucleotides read TGTGCCAGCAGCTCCATCGGGCAGGGGGGTGCTTTCTTT.

CDR3 sequence: CASSSSLEAGQAYF. The CDR3 DNA is TGTGCCAGCAGCTCATCGTTGGAGGCGGGACAGGCGTACTTC. The V call is TRBV5-6, the J call TRBJ2-7; 8 positions agree with TRBD1. After removal of 3 bases from V and 12 bases from J, the junction contained 14 bases not matched to a gene. The CDR3 is 14 amino acids. The germline V gene has CDR1 SGHDT and CDR2 YYEEEE.

The CDR3 coding sequence is TGTGCCAGCAGTTTACCGGGACAGGGGATCTACGAGCAGTACTTC. Its protein product is CASSLPGQGIYEQYF. This chain uses TRBV27 with TRBJ2-7, with 10 bases identical to TRBD1. Germline V CDR1 and CDR2: MNHEY, SMNVEV (reference sequence). Germline trimming cut 2 bases from V and 3 bases from J; bases unmatched to any gene: 4. CDR3 length: 15 residues.

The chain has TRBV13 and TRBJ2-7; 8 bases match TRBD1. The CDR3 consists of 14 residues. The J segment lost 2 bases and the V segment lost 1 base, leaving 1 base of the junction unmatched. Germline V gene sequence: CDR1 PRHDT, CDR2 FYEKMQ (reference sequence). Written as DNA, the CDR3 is TGTGCCAGCAGCTTAGCGACAGGGGCCTACGAGCAGTACTTC. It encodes CASSLATGAYEQYF.

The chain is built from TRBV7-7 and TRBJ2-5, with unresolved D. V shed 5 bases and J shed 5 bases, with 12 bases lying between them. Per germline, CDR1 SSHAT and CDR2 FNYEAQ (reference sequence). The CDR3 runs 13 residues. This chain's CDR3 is CASSTTRSETQYF. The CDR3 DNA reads TGTGCCAGCAGCACCACGCGCTCCGAGACCCAGTACTTC.

The CDR3 bases are TGTGCCAGTACCATGAGACAAATCCAAGATTCACCCCTCCACTTT. Amino acid sequence: CASTMRQIQDSPLHF. The rearrangement uses TRBV19 and TRBJ1-6; D call uncertain. V lost 7 bases and J lost 8, with 18 bases in between. The CDR3 is 15 amino acids. Germline-derived CDR1 and CDR2 are LNHDA and SQIVND (reference sequence). The complete variable domain, with remaining parts taken from reference TRBV19 and TRBJ1-6, reads DGGITQSPKYLFRKEGQNVTLSCEQNLNHDAMYWYRQDPGQGLRLIYYSQIVNDFQKGDIAEGYSVSREKKESFPLTVTSAQKNPTAFYLCASTMRQIQDSPLHFGNGTRLTVT.

CDR3 sequence: CASSLAPGNEQFF. The CDR3 nucleotides read TGTGCCAGCAGCTTGGCCCCGGGGAATGAGCAGTTCTTC. The J gene is TRBJ2-1, the V gene TRBV5-6, with D maybe TRBD2 (5 bases). Trimming took 0 bases from V and 7 from J, leaving 8 bases between them. The germline V gene encodes CDR1 SGHDT and CDR2 YYEEEE. The CDR3 length is 13 residues.

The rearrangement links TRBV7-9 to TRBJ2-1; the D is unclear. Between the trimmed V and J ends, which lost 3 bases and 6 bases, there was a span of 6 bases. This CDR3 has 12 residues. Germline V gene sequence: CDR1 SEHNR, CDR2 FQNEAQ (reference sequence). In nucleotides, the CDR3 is TGTGCCAGCAGCTTTCTCGGCAATGAGCAGTTCTTC. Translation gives CASSFLGNEQFF. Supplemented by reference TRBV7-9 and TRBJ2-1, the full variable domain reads DTGVSQNPRHKITKRGQNVTFRCDPISEHNRLYWYRQTLGQGPEFLTYFQNEAQLEKSRLLSDRFSAERPKGSFSTLEIQRTEQGDSAMYLCASSFLGNEQFFGPGTRLTVL.

In DNA form, the CDR3 reads TGTGCCAGCAGTGAAAGTAGGGGAAGGAACACTGAAGCTTTCTTT. It translates to CASSESRGRNTEAFF. The chain uses TRBV2 and TRBJ1-1; possibly TRBD1 for D (5 bases). The CDR3 runs to 15 residues. The V end lost 2 bases, the J end lost 1 base, and 11 bases lay between the germline ends. Looked up from germline, CDR1 is SNHLY and CDR2 is FYNNEI.

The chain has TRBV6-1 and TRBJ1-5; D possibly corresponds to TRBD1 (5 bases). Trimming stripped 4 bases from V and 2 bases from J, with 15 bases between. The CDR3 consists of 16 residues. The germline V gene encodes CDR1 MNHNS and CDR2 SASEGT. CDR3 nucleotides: TGTGCCAGCAGTGTGTTTGGGGCCGGCGGCAATCAGCCCCAGCATTTT. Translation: CASSVFGAGGNQPQHF.

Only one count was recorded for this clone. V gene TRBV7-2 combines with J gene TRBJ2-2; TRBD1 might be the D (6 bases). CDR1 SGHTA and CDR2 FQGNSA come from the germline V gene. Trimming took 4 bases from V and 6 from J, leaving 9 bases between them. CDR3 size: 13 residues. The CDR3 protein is CASSSDSSGELFF. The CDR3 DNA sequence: TGTGCCAGCAGCTCGGACAGTTCCGGGGAGCTGTTTTTT.

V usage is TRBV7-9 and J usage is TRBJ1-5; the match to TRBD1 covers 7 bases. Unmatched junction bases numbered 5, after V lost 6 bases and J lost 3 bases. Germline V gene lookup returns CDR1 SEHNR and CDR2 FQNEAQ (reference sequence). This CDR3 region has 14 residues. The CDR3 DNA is TGTGCCAGCAGTTCAGGACAGGACAATCAGCCCCAGCATTTT. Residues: CASSSGQDNQPQHF.

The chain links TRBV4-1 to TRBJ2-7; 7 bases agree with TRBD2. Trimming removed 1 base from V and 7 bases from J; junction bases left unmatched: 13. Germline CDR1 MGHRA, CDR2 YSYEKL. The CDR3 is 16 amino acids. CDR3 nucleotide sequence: TGCGCCAGCAGCCAAGGGGCTGGCGGGGGACCCTGGGAGCAGTACTTC. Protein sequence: CASSQGAGGGPWEQYF.

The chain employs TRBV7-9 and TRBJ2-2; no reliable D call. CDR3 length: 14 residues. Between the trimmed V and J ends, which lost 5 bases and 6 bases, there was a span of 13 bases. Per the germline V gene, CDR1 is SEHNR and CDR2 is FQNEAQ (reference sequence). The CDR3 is CASSLVSVAGELFF. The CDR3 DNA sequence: TGTGCCAGCAGCCTAGTGTCCGTTGCCGGGGAGCTGTTTTTT.

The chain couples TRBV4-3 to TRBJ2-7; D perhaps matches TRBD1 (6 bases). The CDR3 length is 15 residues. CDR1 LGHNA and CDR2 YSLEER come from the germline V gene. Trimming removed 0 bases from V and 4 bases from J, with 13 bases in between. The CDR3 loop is CASSQDPTGTYEQYF. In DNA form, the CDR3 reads TGCGCCAGCAGCCAAGACCCGACAGGAACTTACGAGCAGTACTTC.

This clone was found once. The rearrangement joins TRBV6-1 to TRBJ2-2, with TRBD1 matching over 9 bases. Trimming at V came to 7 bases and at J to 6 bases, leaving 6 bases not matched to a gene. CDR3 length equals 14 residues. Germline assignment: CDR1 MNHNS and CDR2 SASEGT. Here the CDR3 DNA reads TGTGCCAGCACCAAAGGACAGGGGTCCGGGGAGCTGTTTTTT. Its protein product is CASTKGQGSGELFF.

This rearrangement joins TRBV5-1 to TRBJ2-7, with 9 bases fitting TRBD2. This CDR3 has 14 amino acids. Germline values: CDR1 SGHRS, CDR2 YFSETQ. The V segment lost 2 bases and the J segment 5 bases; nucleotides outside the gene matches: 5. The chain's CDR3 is CASSFSAGGDEQYF. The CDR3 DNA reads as TGCGCCAGCAGCTTCTCCGCGGGGGGGGACGAGCAGTACTTC.

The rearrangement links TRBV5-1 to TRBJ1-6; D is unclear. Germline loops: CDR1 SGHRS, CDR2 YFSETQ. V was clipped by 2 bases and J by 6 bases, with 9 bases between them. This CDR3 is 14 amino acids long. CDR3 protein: CASSFSEGNSPLHF. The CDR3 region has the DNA TGCGCCAGCAGCTTTTCCGAGGGTAATTCACCCCTCCACTTT. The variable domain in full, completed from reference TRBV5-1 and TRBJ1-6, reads KAGVTQTPRYLIKTRGQQVTLSCSPISGHRSVSWYQQTPGQGLQFLFEYFSETQRNKGNFPGRFSGRQFSNSRSEMNVSTLELGDSALYLCASSFSEGNSPLHFGNGTRLTVT.

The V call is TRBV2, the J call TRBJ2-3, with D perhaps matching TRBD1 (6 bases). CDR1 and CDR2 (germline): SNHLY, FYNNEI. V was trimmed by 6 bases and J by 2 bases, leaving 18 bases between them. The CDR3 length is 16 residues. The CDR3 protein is CASRYRERVTTDTQYF. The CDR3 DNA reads TGTGCCAGCAGATACAGGGAGCGAGTAACCACAGATACGCAGTATTTT. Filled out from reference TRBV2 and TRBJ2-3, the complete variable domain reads EPEVTQTPSHQVTQMGQEVILRCVPISNHLYFYWYRQILGQKVEFLVSFYNNEISEKSEIFDDQFSVERPDGSNFTLKIRSTKLEDSAMYFCASRYRERVTTDTQYFGPGTRLTVL.

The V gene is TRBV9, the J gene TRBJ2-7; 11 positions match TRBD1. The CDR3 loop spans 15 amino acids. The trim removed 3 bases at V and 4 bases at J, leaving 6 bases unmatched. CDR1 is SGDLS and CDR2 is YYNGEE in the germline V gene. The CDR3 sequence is CASSEGQGGNYEQYF. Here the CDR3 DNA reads TGTGCCAGCAGCGAGGGACAGGGGGGAAATTACGAGCAGTACTTC. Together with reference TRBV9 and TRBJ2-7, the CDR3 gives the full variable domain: DSGVTQTPKHLITATGQRVTLRCSPRSGDLSVYWYQQSLDQGLQFLIQYYNGEERAKGNILERFSAQQFPDLHSELNLSSLELGDSALYFCASSEGQGGNYEQYFGPGTRLTVT.

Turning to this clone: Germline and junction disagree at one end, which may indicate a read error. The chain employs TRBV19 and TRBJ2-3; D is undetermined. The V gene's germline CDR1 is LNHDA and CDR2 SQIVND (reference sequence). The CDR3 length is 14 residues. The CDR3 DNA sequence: TGTGCCAGTGGTATGGCGGTTGGTCCAGATACGCAGTATTTT. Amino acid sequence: CASGMAVGPDTQYF.